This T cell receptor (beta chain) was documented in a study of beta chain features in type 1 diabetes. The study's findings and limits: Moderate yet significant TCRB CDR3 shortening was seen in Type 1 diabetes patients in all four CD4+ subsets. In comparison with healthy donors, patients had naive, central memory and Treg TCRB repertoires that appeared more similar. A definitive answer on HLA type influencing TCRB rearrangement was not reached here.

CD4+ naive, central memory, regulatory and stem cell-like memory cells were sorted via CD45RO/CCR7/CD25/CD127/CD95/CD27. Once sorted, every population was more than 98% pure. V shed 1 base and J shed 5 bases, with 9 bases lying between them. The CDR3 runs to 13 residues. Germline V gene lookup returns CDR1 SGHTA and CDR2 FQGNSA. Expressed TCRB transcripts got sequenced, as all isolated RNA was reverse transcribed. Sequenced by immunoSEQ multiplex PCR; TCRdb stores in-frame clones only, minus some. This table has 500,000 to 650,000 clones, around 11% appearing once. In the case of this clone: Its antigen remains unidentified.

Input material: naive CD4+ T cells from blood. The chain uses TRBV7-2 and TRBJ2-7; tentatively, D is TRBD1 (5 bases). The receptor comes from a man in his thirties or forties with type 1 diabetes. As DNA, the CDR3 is TGTGCCAGCAGCTTAGGCAGGGTCAACGAGCAGTACTTC. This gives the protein CASSLGRVNEQYF.